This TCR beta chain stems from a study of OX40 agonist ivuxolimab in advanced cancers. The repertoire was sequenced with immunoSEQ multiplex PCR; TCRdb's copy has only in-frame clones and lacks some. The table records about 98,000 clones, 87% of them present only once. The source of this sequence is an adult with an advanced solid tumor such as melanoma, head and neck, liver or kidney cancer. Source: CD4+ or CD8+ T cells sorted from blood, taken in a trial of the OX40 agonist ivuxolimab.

The CDR3 nucleotides read TGTGCCAGCAGCTCCTCAGGGGGGGAGAACATTCAGTACTTC. Protein sequence: CASSSSGGENIQYF. The genes are TRBV11-1 and TRBJ2-4; D tentatively reads TRBD1 or TRBD2 (7 bases each). Germline V gene sequence: CDR1 SGHAT, CDR2 FQDESV (reference sequence). The CDR3 length is 14 residues. The ends were cut back, 4 bases at V and 7 bases at J, with 14 bases in the middle.